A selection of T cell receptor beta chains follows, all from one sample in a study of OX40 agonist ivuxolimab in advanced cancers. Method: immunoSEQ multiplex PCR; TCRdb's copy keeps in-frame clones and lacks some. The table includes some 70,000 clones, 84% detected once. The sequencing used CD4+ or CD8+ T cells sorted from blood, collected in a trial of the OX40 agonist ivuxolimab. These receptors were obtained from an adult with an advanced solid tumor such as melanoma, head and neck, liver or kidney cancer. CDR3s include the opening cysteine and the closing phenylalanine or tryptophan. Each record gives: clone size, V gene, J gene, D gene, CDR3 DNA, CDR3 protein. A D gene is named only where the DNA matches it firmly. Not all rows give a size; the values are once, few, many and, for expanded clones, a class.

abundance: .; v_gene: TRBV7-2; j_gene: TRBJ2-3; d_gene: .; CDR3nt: TGTGCCAGCAGCTTCGGGCCCTCCCGCCGGGGTGTGGATACGCAGTATTTT; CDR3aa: CASSFGPSRRGVDTQYF
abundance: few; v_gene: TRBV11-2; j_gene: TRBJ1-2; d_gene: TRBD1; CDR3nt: TGTGCCAGCAGCCCCGGACAGGACTATGGCTACACCTTC; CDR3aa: CASSPGQDYGYTF
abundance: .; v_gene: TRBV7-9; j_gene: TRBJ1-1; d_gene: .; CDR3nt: TGTGCCAGCCAAAAAACACACGGGGGACGTGAAGCTTTCTTT; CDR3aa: CASQKTHGGREAFF
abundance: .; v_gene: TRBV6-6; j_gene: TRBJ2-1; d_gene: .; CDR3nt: TGTGCCAGCAGTTACCTCGGTGAGCAGTTCTTC; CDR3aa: CASSYLGEQFF
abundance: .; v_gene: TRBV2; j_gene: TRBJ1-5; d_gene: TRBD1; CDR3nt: TGTGCCAGCAGTGTTACAGGGGGAGGAAATCAGCCCCAGCATTTT; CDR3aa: CASSVTGGGNQPQHF
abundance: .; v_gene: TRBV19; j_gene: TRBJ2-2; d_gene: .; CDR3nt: TGTGCCAGTAGTCGAGGGAACACCGGGGAGCTGTTTTTT; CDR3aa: CASSRGNTGELFF
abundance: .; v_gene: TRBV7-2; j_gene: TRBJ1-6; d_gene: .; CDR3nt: TGTGCCAGCAGCTTAGCTACTGGGGATAATTCACCCCTCCACTTT; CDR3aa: CASSLATGDNSPLHF
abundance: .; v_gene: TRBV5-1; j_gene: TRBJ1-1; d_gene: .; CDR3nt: TGCGCCAGCAGCTTTGGGAACACTGAAGCTTTCTTT; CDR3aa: CASSFGNTEAFF
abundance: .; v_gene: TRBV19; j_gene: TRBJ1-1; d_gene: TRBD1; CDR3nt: TGTGCCAGTAGTGGGGGGACAGCGAACACTGAAGCTTTCTTT; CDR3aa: CASSGGTANTEAFF
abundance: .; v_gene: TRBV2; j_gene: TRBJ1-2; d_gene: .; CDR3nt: TGTGCCCGGTGGGGGATGGGTGGCTACACCTTC; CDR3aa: CARWGMGGYTF
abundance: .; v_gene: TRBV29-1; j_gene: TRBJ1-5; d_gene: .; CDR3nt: TGCAGCGTTGGTGAGCTCAATCAGCCCCAGCATTTT; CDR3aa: CSVGELNQPQHF
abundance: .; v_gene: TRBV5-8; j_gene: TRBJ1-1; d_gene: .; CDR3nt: TGTGCCAGCAGCTTGTACCACGACGAAGCTTTCTTT; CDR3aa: CASSLYHDEAFF
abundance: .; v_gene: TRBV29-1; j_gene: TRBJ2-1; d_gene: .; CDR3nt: TGCAGCGTTGAGGCCAGTTACAATGAGCAGTTCTTC; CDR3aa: CSVEASYNEQFF
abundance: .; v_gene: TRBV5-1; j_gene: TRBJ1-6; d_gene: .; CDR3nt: TGCGCCAGCTGGGACAATATGGATTCACCCCTCCACTTT; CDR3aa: CASWDNMDSPLHF
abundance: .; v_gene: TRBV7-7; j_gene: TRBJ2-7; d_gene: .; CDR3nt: TGTGCTAGCAGCTTAGGACCAAACTACGAGCAGTACTTC; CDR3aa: CASSLGPNYEQYF
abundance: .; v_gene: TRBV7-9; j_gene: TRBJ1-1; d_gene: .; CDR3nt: TGTGCCAGCAGCGCCGGGACAATGAACACTGAAGCTTTCTTT; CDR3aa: CASSAGTMNTEAFF
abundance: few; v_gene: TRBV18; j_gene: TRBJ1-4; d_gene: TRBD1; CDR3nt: TGTGCCAGCTCACCGGGACAGAGGGGTGAAAAACTGTTTTTT; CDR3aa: CASSPGQRGEKLFF
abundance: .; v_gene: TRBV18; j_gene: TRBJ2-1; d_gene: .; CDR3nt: TGTGCCAGCTCACCGAAGGTTGGGACACGAGGTGAGCAGTTCTTC; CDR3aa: CASSPKVGTRGEQFF
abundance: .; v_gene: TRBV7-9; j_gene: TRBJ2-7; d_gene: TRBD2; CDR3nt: TGTGCCAGCAGCTCTAGCGGGGGGCTCTACGAGCAGTACTTC; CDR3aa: CASSSSGGLYEQYF
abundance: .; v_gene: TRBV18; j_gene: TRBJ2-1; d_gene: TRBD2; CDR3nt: TGTGCCAGCTCACCGCCAGGACTAGCGGGGGGTTACAATGAGCAGTTCTTC; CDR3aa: CASSPPGLAGGYNEQFF
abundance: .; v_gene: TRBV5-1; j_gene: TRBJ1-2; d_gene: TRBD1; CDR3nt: TGCGCCAGCAGCCCGATAACAGGGGACTATGGCTACACCTTC; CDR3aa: CASSPITGDYGYTF
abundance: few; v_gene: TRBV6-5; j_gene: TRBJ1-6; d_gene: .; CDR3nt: TGTGCCAGCAGTTACTCGGGTCCGGCTAATTCACCCCTCCACTTT; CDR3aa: CASSYSGPANSPLHF
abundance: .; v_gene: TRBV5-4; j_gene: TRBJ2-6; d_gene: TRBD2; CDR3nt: TGTGCCAGCAGCCCCGGGACTAGCGGGGGGGTACTCTCTGGGGCCAACGTCCTGACTTTC; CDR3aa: CASSPGTSGGVLSGANVLTF
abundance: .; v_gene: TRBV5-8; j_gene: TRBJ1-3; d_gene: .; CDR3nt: TGTGCCAGCAGCGGAACCGGGACAACTGGAAACACCATATATTTT; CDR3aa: CASSGTGTTGNTIYF
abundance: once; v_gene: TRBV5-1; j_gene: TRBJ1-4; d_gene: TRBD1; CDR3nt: TGCGCCAGCAGCCCCAGGGGGCAAACTAATGAAAAACTGTTTTTT; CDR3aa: CASSPRGQTNEKLFF
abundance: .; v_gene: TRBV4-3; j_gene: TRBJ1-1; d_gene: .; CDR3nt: TGCGCCAGCAGCTTGGGACCCAACACTGAAGCTTTCTTT; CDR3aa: CASSLGPNTEAFF
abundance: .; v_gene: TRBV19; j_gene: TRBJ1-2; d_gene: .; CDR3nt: TGTGCCAGTAGTGCGGTGGGCTATGGCTACACCTTC; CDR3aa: CASSAVGYGYTF
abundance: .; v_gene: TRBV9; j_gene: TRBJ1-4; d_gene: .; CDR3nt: TGTGCCAGCAGCGTAGACGCGGGGAACAATGAAAAACTGTTTTTT; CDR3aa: CASSVDAGNNEKLFF
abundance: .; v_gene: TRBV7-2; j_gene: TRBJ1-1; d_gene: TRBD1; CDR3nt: TGTGCCAGCACCGCCAGGGACAGGAACACTGAAGCTTTCTTT; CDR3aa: CASTARDRNTEAFF
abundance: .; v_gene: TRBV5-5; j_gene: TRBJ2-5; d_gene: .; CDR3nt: TGTGCCAGCAGCCGAATTGGACGGCCGGGCGAGGAGACCCAGTACTTC; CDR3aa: CASSRIGRPGEETQYF
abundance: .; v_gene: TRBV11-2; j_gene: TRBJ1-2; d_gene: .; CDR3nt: TGTGCCAGCAGCTTAATGGGTCCCTATGGCTACACCTTC; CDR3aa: CASSLMGPYGYTF
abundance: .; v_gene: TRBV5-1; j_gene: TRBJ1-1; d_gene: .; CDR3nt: TGCGCCAGCAGCACGTCGGGCTTTAGGACTGAAGCTTTCTTT; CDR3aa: CASSTSGFRTEAFF
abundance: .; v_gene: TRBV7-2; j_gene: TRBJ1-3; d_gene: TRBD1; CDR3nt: TGTGCCAGCAGCCTCGCCCCCTCGGGACAGTACTCTGGAAACACCATATATTTT; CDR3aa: CASSLAPSGQYSGNTIYF
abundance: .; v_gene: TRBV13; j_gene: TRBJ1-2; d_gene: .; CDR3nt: TGTGCCAGCAGCCCACCCACGTCAGGGGGCTACACCTTC; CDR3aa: CASSPPTSGGYTF
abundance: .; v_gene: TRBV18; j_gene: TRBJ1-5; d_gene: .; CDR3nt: TGTGCCAGCTCACTTGACACAGATCAGCCCCAGCATTTT; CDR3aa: CASSLDTDQPQHF
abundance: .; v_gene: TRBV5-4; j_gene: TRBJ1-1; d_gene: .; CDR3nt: TGTGCCAGCAGCTTTGGGGGGGCCCTAGGGAACACTGAAGCTTTCTTT; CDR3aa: CASSFGGALGNTEAFF
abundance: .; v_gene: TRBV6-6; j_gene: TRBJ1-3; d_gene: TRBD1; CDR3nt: TGTGCCAGCAGTTCCACCGGACAGGGGGATGGAAACACCATATATTTT; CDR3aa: CASSSTGQGDGNTIYF
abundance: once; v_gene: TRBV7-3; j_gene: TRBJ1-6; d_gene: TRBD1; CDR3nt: TGTGCCAGCAGCTTAACAGGGACAGGGCGTTATAATTCACCCCTCCACTTT; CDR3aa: CASSLTGTGRYNSPLHF
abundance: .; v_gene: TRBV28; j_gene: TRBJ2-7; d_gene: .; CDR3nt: TGTGCCAGCAGTGTTGTAGCGGAGGGATCCGGGCAGTACTTC; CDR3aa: CASSVVAEGSGQYF
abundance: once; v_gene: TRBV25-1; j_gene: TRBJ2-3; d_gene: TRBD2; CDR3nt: TGTGCCAGCAGCGCAGCGGGGCCCGTAAATACGCAGTATTTT; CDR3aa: CASSAAGPVNTQYF
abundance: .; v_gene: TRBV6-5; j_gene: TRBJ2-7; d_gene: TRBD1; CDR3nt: TGTGCCAGCAGTTACTCGCTCGGGACAGGATACTACGAGCAGTACTTC; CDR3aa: CASSYSLGTGYYEQYF
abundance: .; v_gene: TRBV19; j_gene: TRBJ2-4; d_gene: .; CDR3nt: TGTGCCAGTAGTGAATGGGGGGGCTCCACCAAAAACATTCAGTACTTC; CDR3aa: CASSEWGGSTKNIQYF
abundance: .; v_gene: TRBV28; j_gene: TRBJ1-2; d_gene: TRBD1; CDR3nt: TGTGCCAGCTTTACCCTTGGACAGGGGCATGGCTACACCTTC; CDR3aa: CASFTLGQGHGYTF
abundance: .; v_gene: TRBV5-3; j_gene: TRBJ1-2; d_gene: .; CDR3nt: TGTGCCAGAAGCTTGGATTGCCGGTCTACTTCCGACTCTAACTATGGCTACACCTTC; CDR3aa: CARSLDCRSTSDSNYGYTF
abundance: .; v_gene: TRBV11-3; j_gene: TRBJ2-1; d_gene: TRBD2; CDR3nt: TGTGCCAGCAGCCGCCGGACTAGCGGGGTGGATGAGCAGTTCTTC; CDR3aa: CASSRRTSGVDEQFF